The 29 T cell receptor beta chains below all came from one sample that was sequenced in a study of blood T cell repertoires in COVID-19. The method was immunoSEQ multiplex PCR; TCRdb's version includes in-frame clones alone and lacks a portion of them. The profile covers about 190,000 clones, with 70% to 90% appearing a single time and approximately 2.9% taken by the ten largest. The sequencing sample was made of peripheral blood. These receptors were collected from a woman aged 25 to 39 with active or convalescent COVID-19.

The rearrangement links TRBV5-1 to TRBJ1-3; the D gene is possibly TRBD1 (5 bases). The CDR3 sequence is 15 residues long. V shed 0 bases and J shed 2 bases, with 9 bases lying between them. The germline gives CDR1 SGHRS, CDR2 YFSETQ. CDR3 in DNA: TGCGCCAGCAGCTTGGCGGCAGGGCCTGGAAACACCATATATTTT. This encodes CASSLAAGPGNTIYF.

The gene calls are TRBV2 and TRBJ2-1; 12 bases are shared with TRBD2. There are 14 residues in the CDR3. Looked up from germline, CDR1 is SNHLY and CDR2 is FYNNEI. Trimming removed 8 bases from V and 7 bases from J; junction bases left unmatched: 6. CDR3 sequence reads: CASGRTSGKNEQFF. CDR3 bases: TGTGCCAGCGGACGGACTAGCGGGAAGAATGAGCAGTTCTTC.

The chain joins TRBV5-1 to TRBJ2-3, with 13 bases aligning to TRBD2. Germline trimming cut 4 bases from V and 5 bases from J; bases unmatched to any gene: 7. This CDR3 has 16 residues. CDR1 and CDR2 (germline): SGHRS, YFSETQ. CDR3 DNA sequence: TGCGCCAGCAGCCAGACTAGCGGGGGGCAGGGAGATACGCAGTATTTT. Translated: CASSQTSGGQGDTQYF.

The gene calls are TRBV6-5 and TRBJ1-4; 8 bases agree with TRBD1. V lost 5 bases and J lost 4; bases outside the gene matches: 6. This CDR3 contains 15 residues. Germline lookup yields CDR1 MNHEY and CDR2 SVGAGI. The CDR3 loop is CASSRTGRGNEKLFF. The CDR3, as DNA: TGTGCCAGCAGTCGGACAGGGAGAGGTAATGAAAAACTGTTTTTT.

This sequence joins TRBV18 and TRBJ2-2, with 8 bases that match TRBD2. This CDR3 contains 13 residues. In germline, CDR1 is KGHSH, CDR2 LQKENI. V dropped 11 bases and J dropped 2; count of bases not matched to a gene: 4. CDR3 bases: TGTGCCGGTAGCGGGAAAAACACCGGGGAGCTGTTTTTT. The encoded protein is CAGSGKNTGELFF.

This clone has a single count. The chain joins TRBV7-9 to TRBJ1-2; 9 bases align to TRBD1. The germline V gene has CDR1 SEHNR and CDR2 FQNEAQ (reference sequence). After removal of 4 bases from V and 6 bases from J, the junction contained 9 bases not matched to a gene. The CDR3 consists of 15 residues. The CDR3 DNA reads TGTGCCAGCAGCTCCCGGGACAGGGTTTATCATGGCTACACCTTC. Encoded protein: CASSSRDRVYHGYTF. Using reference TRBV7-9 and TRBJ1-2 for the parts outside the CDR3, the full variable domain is DTGVSQNPRHKITKRGQNVTFRCDPISEHNRLYWYRQTLGQGPEFLTYFQNEAQLEKSRLLSDRFSAERPKGSFSTLEIQRTEQGDSAMYLCASSSRDRVYHGYTFGSGTRLTVV.

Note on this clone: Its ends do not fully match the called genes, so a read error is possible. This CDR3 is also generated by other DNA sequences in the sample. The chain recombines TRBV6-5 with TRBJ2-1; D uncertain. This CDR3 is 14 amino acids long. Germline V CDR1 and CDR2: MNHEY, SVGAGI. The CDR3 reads CASTSKTRTGEQFF. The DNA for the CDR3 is TGCGCCAGCACCTCTAAGACCCGCACGGGTGAGCAGTTCTTC.

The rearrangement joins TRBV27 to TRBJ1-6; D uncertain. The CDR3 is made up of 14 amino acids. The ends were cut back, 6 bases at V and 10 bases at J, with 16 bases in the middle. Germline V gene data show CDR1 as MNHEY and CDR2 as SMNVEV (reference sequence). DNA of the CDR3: TGTGCCAGCAGAGAGCGGGCAGCCCTATCACCCCTCCACTTT. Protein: CASRERAALSPLHF.

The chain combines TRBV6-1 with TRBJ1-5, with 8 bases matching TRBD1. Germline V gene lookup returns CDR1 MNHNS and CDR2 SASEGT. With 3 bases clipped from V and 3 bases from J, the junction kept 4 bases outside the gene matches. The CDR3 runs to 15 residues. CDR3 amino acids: CASSEDRAINQPQHF. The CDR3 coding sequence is TGTGCCAGCAGTGAGGACAGGGCCATCAATCAGCCCCAGCATTTT.

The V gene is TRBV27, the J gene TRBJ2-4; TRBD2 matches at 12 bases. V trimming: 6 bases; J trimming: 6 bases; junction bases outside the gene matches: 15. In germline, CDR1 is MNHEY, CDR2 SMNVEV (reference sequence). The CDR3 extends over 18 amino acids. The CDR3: CASSQLAGGGNTRNIQYF. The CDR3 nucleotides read TGTGCCAGCAGCCAACTAGCGGGAGGAGGGAATACAAGAAACATTCAGTACTTC.

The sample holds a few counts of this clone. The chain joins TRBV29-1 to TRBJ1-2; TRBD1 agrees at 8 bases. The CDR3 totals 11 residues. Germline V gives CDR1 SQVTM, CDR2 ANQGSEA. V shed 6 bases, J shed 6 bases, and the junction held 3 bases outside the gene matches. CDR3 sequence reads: CSVVQGDGYTF. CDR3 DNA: TGCAGCGTCGTACAGGGGGATGGCTACACCTTC.

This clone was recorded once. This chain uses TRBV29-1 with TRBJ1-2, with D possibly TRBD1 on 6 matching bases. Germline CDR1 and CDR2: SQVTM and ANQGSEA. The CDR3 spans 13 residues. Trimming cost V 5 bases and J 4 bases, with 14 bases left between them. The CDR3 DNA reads TGCAGCGTTTCCGTACAGGGCCCCTATGGCTACACCTTC. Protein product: CSVSVQGPYGYTF.

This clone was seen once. The CDR3 spells CASSLIQNNQPQHF. CDR3 in DNA: TGTGCCAGCAGCTTGATACAGAACAATCAGCCCCAGCATTTT. The V and J genes are TRBV5-5 and TRBJ1-5; D unclear. The CDR3 consists of 14 residues. Trimming shortened V by 1 base and J by 3 bases, and 8 bases separated the two germline ends. In germline, CDR1 is SGHKS, CDR2 YYEKEE (reference sequence).

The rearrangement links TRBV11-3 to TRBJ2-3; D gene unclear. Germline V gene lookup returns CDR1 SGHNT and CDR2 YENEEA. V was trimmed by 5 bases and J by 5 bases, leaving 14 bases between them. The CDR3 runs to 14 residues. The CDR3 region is CASSQNPSLDTQYF. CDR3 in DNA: TGTGCCAGCAGCCAGAATCCTTCCTTAGATACGCAGTATTTT.

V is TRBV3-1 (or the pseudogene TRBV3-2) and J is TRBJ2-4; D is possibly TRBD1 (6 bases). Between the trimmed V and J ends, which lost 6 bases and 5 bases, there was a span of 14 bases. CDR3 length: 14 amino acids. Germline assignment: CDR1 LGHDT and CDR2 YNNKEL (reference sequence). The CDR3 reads CASSRGQSENIQYF. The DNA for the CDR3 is TGTGCCAGCAGTCGTGGACAGAGCGAAAACATTCAGTACTTC.

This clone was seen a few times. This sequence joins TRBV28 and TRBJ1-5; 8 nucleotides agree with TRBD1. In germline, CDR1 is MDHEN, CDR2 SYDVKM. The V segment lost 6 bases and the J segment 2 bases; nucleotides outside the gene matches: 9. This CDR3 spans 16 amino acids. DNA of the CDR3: TGTGCCAGCAGCTTAGGACCGGGACAGGGCAATCAGCCCCAGCATTTT. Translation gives CASSLGPGQGNQPQHF.

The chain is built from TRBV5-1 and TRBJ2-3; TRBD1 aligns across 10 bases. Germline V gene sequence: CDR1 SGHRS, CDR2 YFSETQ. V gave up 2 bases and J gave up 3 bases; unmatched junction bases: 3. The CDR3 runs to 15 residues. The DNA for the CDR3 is TGCGCCAGCAGCTTCCAGGACAGGGGGACAGATACGCAGTATTTT. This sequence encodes CASSFQDRGTDTQYF. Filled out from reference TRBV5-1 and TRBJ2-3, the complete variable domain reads KAGVTQTPRYLIKTRGQQVTLSCSPISGHRSVSWYQQTPGQGLQFLFEYFSETQRNKGNFPGRFSGRQFSNSRSEMNVSTLELGDSALYLCASSFQDRGTDTQYFGPGTRLTVL.

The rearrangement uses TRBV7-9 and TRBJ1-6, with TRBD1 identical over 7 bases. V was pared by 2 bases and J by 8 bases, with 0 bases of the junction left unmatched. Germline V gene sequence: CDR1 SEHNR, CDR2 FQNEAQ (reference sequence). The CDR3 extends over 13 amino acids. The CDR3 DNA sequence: TGTGCCAGCAGCTTAACAGGGGATTCACCCCTCCACTTT. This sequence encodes CASSLTGDSPLHF.

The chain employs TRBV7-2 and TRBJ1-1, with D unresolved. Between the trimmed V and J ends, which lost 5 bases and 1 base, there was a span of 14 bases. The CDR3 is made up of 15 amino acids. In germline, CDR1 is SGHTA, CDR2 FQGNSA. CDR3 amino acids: CASSPPLSWNTEAFF. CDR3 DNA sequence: TGTGCCAGCAGCCCCCCACTAAGTTGGAACACTGAAGCTTTCTTT.

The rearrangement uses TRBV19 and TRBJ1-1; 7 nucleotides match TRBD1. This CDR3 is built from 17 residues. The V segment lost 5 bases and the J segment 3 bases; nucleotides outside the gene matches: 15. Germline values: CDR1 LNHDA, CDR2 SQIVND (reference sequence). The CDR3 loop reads CASSGDRGSRKDTEAFF. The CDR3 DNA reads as TGTGCCAGTAGTGGGGACAGAGGGTCGAGGAAGGACACTGAAGCTTTCTTT.

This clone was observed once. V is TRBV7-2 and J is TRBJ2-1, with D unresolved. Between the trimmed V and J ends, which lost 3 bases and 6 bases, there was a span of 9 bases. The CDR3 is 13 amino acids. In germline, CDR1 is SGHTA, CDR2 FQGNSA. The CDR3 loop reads CASSFSTVNEQFF. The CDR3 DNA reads TGTGCCAGCAGCTTTTCGACTGTCAATGAGCAGTTCTTC.

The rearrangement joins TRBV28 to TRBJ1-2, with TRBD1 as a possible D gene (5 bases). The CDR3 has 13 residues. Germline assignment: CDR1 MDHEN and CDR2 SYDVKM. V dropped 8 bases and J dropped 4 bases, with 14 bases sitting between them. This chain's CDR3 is CASETGARYGYTF. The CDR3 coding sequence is TGTGCCAGCGAAACAGGTGCCCGCTATGGCTACACCTTC.

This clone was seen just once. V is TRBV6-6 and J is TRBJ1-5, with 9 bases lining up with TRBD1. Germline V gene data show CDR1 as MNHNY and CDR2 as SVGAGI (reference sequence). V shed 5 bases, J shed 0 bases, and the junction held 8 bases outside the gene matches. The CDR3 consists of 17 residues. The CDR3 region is CASSRTGTGFSNQPQHF. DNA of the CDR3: TGTGCCAGCAGTCGAACCGGGACAGGGTTTAGCAATCAGCCCCAGCATTTT.

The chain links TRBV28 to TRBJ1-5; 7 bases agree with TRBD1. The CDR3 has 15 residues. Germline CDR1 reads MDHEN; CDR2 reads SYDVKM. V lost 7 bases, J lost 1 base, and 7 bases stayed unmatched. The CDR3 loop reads CASITGASSNQPQHF. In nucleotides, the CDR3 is TGTGCCAGCATCACAGGGGCGAGCAGCAATCAGCCCCAGCATTTT.

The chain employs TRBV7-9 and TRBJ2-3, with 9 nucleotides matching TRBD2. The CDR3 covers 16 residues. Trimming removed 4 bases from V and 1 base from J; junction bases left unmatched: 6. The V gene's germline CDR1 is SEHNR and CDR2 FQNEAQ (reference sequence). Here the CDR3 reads CASSSKPSGGTDTQYF. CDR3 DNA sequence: TGTGCCAGCAGCTCGAAACCTAGCGGGGGCACAGATACGCAGTATTTT.

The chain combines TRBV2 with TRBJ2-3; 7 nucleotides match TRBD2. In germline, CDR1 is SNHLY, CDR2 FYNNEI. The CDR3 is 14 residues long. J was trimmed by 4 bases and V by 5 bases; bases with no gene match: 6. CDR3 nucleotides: TGTGCCAGCAGTAGGGGCGGGAGCCCAGATACGCAGTATTTT. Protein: CASSRGGSPDTQYF.

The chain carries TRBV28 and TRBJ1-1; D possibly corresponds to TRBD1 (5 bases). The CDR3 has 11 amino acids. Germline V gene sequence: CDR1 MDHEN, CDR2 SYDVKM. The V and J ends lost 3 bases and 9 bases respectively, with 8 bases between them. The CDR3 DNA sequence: TGTGCCAGCAGTTTTACAGGCCAAGCTTTCTTT. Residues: CASSFTGQAFF.

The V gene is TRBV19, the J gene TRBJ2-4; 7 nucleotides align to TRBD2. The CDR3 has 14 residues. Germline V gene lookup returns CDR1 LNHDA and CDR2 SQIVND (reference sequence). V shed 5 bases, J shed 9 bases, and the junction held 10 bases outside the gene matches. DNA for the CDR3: TGTGCCAGTAGTCGCGGACTAGATAGCGGCATTCAGTACTTC. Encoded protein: CASSRGLDSGIQYF.

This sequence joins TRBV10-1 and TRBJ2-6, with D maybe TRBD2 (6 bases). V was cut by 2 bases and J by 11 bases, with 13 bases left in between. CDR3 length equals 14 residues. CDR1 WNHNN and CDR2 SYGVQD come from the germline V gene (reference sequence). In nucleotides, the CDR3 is TGCGCCAGCAGTGAGGGGGGACTCGACGACGTCCTGACTTTC. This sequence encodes CASSEGGLDDVLTF.